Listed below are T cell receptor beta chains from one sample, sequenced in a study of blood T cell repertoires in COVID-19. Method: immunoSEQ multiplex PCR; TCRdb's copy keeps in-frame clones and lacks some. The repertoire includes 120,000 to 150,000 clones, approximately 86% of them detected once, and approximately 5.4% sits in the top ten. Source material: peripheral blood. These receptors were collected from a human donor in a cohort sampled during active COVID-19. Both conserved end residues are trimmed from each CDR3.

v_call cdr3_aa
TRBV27 ASSFSGTGGVQF
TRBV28 ASSLSLAGMNTEAF
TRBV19 ASSMGAGETQY
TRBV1 TSSQDQGSSGNTIY
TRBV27 ASLLPGQI
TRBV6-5 ASSWGGTTDTQY
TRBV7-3 ATGTSGNTGELF
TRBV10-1 ASSDRGDQPQH
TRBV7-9 ASSVLRTVQETQY
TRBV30 AWSKGQGFSPQH
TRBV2 ASSEHKGQRTKQY
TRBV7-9 ASSLPFRTGATDTQY
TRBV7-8 ASSLDRGNEQF
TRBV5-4 ASSLGLGSQETQY
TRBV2 ASSEEQGNSPLH
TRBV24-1 ATSDLDYTGELF
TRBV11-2 ASSRTGGLETQY
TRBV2 ASSGSLYTYEQY
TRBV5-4 ASSSDSGRTRAY
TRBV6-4 ASRGQGLGEAF
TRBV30 AWSSTGNYGYT
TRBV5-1 ASSLRQGRSNTGELF
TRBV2 ASRDRSTNEKLF
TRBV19 ASSITGIGGTDTQY
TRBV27 ASSPRGSNNEQF
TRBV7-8 ASRRNMDRPSDEQF